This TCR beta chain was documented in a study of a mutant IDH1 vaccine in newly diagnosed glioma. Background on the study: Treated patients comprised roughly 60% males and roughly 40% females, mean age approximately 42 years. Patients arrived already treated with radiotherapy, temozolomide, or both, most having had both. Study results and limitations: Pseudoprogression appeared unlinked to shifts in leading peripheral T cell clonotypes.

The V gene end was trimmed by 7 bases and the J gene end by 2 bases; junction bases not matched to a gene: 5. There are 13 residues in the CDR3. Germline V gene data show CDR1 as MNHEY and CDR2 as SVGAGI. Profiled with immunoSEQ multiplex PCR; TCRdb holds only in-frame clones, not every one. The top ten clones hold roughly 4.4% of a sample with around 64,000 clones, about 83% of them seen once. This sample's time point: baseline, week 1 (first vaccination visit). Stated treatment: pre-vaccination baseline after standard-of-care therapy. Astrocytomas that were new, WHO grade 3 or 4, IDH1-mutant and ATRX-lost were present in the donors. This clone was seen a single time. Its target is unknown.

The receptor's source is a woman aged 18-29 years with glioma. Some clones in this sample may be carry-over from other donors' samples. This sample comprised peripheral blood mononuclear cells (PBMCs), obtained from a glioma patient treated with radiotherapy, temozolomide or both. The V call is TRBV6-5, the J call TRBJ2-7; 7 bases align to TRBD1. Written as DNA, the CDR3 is TGTGCCAGCAAGGCAGGGGGTACCTACGAGCAGTACTTC. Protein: CASKAGGTYEQYF.